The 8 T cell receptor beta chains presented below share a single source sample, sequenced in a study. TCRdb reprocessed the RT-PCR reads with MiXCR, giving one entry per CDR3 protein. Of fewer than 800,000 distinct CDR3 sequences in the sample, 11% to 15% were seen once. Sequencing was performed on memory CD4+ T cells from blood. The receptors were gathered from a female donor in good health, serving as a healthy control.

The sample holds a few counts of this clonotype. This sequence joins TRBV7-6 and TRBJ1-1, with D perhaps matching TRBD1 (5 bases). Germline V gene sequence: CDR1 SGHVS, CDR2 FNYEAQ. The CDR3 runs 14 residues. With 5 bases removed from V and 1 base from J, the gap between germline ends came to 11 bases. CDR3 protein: CASSPWQGNTEAFF. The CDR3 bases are TGTGCCAGCAGCCCTTGGCAGGGGAACACTGAAGCTTTCTTT.

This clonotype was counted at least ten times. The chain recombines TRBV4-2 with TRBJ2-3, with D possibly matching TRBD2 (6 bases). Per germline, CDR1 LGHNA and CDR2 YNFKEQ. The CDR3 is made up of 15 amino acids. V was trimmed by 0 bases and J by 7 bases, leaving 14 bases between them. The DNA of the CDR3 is TGTGCCAGCAGCCAAGATTGGCGGGGCCGAAATACGCAGTATTTT. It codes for CASSQDWRGRNTQYF.

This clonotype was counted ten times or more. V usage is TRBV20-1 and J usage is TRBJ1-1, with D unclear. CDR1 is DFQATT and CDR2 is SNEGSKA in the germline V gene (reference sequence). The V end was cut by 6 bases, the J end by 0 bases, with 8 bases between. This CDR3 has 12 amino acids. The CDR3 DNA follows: TGCAGTGCCCTACGTATGAACACTGAAGCTTTCTTT. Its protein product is CSALRMNTEAFF.

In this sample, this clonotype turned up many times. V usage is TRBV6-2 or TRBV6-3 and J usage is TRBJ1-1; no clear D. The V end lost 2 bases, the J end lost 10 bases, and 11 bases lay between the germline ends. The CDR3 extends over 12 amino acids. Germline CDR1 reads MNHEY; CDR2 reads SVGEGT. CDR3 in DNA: TGTGCCAGCAGTTACGGCACAAGAAGAGCTTTCTTT. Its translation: CASSYGTRRAFF.

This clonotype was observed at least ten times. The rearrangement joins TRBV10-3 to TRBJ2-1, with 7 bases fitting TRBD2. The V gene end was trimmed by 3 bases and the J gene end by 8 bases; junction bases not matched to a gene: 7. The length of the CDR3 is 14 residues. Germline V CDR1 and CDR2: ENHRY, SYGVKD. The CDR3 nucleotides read TGTGCCATCAGTGAAGGGACTATTTCCGATGAGCAGTTCTTC. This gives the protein CAISEGTISDEQFF.

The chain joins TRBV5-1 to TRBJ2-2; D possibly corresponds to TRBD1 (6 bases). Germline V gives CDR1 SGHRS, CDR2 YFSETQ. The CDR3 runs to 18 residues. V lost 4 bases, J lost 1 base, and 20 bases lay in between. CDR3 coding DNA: TGCGCCAGCAGCAGGGATGAAGTGGGACACTTGAACACCGGGGAGCTGTTTTTT. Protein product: CASSRDEVGHLNTGELFF.

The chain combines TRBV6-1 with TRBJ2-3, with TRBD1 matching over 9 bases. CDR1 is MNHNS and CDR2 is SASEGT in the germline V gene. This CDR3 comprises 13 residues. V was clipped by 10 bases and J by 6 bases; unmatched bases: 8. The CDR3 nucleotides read TGTGCCACCTCTCGGACAGGGGAGGATACGCAGTATTTT. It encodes CATSRTGEDTQYF.

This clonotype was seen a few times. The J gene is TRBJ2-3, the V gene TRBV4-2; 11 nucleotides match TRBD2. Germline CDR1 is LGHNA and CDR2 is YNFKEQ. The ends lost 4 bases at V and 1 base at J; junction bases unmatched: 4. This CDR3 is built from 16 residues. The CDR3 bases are TGTGCCAGCAGCCGGGGGACTAGCGGAGGCACAGATACGCAGTATTTT. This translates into CASSRGTSGGTDTQYF.